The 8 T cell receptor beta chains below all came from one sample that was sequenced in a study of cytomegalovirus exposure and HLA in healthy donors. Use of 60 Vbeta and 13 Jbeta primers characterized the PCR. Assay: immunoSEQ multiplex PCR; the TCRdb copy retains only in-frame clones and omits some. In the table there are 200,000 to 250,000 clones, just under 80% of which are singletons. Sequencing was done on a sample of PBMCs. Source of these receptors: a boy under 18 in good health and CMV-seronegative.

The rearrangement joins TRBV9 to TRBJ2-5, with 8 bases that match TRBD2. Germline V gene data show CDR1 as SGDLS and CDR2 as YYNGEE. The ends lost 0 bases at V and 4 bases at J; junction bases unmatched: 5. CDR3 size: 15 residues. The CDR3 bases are TGTGCCAGCAGCGTAGCGGGGGGGTACTTAGAGACCCAGTACTTC. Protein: CASSVAGGYLETQYF.

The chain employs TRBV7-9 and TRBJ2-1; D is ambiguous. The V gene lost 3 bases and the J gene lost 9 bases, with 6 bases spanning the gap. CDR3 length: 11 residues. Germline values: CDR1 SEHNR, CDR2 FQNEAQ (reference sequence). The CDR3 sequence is CASSFGGEQFF. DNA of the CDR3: TGTGCCAGCAGCTTTGGCGGTGAGCAGTTCTTC.

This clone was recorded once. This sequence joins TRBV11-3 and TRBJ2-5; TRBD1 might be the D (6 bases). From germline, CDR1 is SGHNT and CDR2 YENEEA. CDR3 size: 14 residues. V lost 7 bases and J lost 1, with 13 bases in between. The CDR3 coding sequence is TGTGCCAGCAAAGACAGGCTCTTCCAAGAGACCCAGTACTTC. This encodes CASKDRLFQETQYF.

CDR3 DNA: TGTGCCAGTAGTATAGCTTCTGGGGCGGAATCCTACAATGAGCAGTTCTTC. Residues: CASSIASGAESYNEQFF. The chain is built from TRBV19 and TRBJ2-1; D perhaps matches TRBD1 (5 bases). The germline V gene encodes CDR1 LNHDA and CDR2 SQIVND (reference sequence). The CDR3 is made up of 17 amino acids. Trimming stripped 1 base from V and 1 base from J, with 14 bases between. The whole variable domain, remainder taken from reference TRBV19 and TRBJ2-1, is DGGITQSPKYLFRKEGQNVTLSCEQNLNHDAMYWYRQDPGQGLRLIYYSQIVNDFQKGDIAEGYSVSREKKESFPLTVTSAQKNPTAFYLCASSIASGAESYNEQFFGPGTRLTVL.

As DNA, the CDR3 is TGTGCCAGCAGTTACTCGACCGGGGGGGCCTACGAGCAGTACTTC. This codes for CASSYSTGGAYEQYF. The chain employs TRBV6-5 and TRBJ2-7; 8 nucleotides match TRBD2. This CDR3 has 15 residues. After removal of 0 bases from V and 2 bases from J, the junction contained 3 bases not matched to a gene. Germline V gives CDR1 MNHEY, CDR2 SVGAGI.

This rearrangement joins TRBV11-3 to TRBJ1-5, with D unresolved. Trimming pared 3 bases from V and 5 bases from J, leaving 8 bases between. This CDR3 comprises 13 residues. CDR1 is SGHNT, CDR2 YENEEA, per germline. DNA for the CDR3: TGTGCCAGCAGCTTCGGGGTGGATCAGCCCCAGCATTTT. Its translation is CASSFGVDQPQHF.

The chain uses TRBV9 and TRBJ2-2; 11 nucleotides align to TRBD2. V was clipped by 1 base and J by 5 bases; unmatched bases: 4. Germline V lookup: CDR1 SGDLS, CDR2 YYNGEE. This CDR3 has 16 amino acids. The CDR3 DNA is TGTGCCAGCAGCGTATGGGGGACTAGCGGAACCGGGGAGCTGTTTTTT. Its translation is CASSVWGTSGTGELFF.

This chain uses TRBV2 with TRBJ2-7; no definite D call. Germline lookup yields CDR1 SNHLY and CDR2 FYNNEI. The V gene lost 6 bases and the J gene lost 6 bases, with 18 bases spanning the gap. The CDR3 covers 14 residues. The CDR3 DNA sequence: TGTGCCAGCAGCATACTATTCACCTTGGCCGAGCAGTACTTC. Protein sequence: CASSILFTLAEQYF.